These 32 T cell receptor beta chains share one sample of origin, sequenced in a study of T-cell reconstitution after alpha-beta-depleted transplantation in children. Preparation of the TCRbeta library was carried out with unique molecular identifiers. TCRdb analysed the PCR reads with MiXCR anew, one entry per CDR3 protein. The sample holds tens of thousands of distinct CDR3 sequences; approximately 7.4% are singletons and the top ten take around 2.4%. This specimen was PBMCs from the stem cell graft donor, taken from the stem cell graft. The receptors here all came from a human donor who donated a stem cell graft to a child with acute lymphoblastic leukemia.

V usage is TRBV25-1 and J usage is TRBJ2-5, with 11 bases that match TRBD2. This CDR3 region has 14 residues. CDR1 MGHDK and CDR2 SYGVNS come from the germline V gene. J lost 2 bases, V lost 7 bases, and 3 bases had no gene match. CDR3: CASMTSGNQETQYF. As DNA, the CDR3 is TGTGCCAGCATGACTAGCGGGAATCAAGAGACCCAGTACTTC.

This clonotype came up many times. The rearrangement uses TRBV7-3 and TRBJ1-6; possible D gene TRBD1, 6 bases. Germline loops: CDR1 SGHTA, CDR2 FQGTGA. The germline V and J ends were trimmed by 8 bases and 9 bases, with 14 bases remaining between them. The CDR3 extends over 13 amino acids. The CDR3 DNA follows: TGTGCCAGCGGGGAGCAGGGGAGTTCACCCCTCCACTTT. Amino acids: CASGEQGSSPLHF.

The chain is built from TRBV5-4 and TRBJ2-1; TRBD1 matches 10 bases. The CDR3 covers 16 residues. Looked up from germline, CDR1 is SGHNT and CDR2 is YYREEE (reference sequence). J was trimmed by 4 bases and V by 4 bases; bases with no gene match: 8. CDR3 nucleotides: TGTGCCAGCAGCCGAGGCGGGACAGGGGAGTACAATGAGCAGTTCTTC. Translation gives CASSRGGTGEYNEQFF.

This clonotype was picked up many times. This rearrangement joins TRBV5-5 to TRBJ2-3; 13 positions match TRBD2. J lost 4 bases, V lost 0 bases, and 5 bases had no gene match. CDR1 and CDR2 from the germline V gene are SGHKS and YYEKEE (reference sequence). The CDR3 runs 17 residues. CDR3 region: CASSLELAGGLPDTQYF. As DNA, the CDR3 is TGTGCCAGCAGCTTGGAACTAGCGGGGGGGCTTCCAGATACGCAGTATTTT.

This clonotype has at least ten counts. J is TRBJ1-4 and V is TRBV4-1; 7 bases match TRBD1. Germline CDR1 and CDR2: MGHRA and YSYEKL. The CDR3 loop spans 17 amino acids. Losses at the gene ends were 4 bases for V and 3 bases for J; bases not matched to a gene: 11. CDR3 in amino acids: CASSLGRGGSANEKLFF. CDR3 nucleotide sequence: TGCGCCAGCAGCCTTGGACGAGGGGGCAGCGCTAATGAAAAACTGTTTTTT.

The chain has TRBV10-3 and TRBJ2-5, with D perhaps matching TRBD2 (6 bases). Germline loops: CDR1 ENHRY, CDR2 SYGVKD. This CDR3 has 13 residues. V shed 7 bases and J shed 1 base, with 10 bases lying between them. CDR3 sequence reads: CAITRDSQETQYF. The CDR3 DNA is TGTGCCATCACCAGGGACTCCCAAGAGACCCAGTACTTC.

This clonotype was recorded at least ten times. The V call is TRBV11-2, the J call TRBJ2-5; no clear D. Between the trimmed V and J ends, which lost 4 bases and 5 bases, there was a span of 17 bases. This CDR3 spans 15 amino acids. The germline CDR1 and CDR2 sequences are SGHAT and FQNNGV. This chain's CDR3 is CASSSGPLETETQYF. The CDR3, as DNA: TGTGCCAGCAGCTCCGGGCCTCTTGAGACGGAGACCCAGTACTTC. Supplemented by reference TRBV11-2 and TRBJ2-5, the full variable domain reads EAGVAQSPRYKIIEKRQSVAFWCNPISGHATLYWYQQILGQGPKLLIQFQNNGVVDDSQLPKDRFSAERLKGVDSTLKIQPAKLEDSAVYLCASSSGPLETETQYFGPGTRLLVL.

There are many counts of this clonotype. CDR3 amino acids: CASSLAAGPYEQYF. The CDR3 nucleotides are TGTGCCAGCAGCTTAGCGGCAGGTCCCTACGAGCAGTACTTC. The chain is built from TRBV7-2 and TRBJ2-7, with no clear D. Germline V CDR1 and CDR2: SGHTA, FQGNSA. The CDR3 runs to 14 residues. Trimming pared 0 bases from V and 2 bases from J, leaving 8 bases between.

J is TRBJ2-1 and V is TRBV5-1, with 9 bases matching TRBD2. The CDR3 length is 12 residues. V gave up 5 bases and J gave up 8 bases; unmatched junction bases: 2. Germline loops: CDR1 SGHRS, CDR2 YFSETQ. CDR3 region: CASRLAGDEQFF. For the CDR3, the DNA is TGCGCCAGCAGGTTAGCGGGAGATGAGCAGTTCTTC.

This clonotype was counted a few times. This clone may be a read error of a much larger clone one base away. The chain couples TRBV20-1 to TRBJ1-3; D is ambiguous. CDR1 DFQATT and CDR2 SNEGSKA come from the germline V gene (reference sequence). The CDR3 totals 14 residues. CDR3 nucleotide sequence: TGCAGTGCTAGTCCGGGTTCTTCTGGAAACGCCATATATTTT. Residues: CSASPGSSGNAIYF.

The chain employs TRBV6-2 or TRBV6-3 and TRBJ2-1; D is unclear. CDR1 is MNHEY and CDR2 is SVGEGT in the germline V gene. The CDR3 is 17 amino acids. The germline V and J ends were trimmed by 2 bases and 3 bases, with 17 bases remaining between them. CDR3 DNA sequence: TGTGCCAGCAGTTACGGCCTCTCGATCTCCCTCTACAATGAGCAGTTCTTC. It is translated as CASSYGLSISLYNEQFF.

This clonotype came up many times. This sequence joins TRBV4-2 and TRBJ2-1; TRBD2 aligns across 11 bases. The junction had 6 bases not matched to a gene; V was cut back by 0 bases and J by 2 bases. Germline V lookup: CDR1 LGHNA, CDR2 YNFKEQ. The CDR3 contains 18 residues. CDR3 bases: TGTGCCAGCAGCCAAGATAGCGGGGGGGCGATCCCCTACAATGAGCAGTTCTTC. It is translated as CASSQDSGGAIPYNEQFF.

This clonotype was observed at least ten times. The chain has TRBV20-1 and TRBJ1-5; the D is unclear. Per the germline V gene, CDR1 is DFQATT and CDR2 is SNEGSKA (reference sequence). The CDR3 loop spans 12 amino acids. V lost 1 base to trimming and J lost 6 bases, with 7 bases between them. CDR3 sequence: CSARGLAQPQHF. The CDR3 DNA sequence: TGCAGTGCTAGAGGTCTCGCTCAGCCCCAGCATTTT.

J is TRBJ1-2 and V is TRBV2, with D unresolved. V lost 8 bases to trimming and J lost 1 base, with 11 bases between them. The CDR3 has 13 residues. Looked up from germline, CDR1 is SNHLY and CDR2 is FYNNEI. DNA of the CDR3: TGTGCCAGCTCCATGGGCGGTAACTATGGCTACACCTTC. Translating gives CASSMGGNYGYTF.

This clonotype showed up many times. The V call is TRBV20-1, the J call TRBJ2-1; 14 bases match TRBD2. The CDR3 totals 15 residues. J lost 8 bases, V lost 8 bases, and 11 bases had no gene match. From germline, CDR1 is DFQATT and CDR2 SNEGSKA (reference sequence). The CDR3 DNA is TGCAGTACTCGAGGGACTAGCGGGAGTTTCTATGAGCAGTTCTTC. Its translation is CSTRGTSGSFYEQFF.

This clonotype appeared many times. The CDR3 coding sequence is TGCGCCAGCAGCCCCGGGCAGGGAGGGTCACCCCTCCACTTT. It encodes CASSPGQGGSPLHF. This sequence joins TRBV5-1 and TRBJ1-6, with a possible D match to TRBD1 (5 bases). The ends were cut back, 4 bases at V and 10 bases at J, with 15 bases in the middle. The CDR3 sequence is 14 residues long. From germline, CDR1 is SGHRS and CDR2 YFSETQ.

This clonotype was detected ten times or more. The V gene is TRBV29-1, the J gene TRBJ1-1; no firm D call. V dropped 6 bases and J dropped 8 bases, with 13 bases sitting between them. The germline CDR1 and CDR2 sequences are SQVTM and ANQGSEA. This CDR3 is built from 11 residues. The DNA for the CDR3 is TGCAGCGTCCTGGGAGCTATCGAAGCTTTCTTT. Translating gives CSVLGAIEAFF.

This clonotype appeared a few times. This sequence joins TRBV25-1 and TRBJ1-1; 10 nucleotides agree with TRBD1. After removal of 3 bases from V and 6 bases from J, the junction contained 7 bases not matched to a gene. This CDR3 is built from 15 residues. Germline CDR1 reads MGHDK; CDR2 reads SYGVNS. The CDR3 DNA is TGTGCCAGCAGTGAGACCGGGACAGGGGCGGCTGAAGCTTTCTTT. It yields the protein CASSETGTGAAEAFF.

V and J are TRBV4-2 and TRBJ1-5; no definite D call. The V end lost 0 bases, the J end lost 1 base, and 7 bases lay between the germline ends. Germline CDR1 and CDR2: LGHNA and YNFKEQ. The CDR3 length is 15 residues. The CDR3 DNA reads TGTGCCAGCAGCCAAGAGGGGAGCAGCAATCAGCCCCAGCATTTT. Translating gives CASSQEGSSNQPQHF.

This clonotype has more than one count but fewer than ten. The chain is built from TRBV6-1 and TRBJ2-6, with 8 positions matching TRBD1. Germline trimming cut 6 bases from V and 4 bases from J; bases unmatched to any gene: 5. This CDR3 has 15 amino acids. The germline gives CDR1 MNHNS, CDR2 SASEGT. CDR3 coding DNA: TGTGCCAGCAGGACAGGGGCGGCGGGGGCCAACGTCCTGACTTTC. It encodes CASRTGAAGANVLTF.

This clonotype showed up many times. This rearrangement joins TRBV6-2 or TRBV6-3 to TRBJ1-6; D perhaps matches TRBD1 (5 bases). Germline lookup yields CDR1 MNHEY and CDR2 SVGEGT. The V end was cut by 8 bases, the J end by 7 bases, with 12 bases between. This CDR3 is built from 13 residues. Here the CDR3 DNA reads TGTGCCAGCCTACAGGAGGGGAATTCACCCCTCCACTTT. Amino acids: CASLQEGNSPLHF.

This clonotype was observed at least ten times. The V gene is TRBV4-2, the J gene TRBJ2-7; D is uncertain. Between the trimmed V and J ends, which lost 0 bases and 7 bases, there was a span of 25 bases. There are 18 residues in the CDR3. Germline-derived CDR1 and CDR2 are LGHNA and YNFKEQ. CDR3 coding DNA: TGTGCCAGCAGCCAAGAGGGTCCCAGCCGACGGTCCTCTCCGGAGCAGTACTTC. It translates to CASSQEGPSRRSSPEQYF.

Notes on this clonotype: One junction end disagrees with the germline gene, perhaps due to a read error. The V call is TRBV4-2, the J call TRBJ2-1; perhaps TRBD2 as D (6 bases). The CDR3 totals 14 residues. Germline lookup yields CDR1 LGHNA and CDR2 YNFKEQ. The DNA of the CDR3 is TGTGCCATCAGCCCCGCTAGCGTGTACAATGAGCAGTTCTTC. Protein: CAISPASVYNEQFF.

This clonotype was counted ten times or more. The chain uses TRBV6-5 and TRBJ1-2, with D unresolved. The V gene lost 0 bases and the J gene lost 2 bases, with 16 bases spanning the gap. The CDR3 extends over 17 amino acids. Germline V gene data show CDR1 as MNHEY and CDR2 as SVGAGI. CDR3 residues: CASSYSLLRAGNYGYTF. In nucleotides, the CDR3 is TGTGCCAGCAGTTACTCCCTTTTAAGGGCCGGAAACTATGGCTACACCTTC.

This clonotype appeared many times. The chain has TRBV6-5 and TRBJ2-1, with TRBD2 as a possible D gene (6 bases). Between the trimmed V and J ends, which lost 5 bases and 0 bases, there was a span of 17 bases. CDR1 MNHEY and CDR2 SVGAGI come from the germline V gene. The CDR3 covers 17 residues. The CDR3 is CASSTPFGGSSYNEQFF. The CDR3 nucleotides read TGTGCCAGCAGTACCCCCTTTGGGGGGAGCTCCTACAATGAGCAGTTCTTC.

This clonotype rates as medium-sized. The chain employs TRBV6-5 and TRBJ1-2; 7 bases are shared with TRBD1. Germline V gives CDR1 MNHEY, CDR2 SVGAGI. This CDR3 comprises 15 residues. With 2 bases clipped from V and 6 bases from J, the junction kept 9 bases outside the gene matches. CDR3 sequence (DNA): TGTGCCAGCAGTTACCCGACAGGGCCTCGTAATGGCTACACCTTC. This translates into CASSYPTGPRNGYTF.

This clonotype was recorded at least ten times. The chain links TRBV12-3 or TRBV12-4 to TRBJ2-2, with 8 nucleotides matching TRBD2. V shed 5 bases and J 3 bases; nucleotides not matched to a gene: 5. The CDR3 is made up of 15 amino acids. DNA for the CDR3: TGTGCCAGCAGTCCTGTCGGGGGGGACACCGGGGAGCTGTTTTTT. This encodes CASSPVGGDTGELFF.

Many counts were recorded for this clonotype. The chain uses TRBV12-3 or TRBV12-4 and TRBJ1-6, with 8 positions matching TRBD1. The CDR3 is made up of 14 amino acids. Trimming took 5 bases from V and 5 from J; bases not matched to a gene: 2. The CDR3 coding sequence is TGTGCCAGCAGTCGACAGGGGAATAATTCACCCCTCCACTTT. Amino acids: CASSRQGNNSPLHF.

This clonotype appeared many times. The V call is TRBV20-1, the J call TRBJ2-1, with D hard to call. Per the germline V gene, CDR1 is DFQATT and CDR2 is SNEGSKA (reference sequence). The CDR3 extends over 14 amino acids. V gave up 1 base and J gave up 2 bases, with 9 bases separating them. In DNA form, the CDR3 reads TGCAGTGCTAGAGTACGGAGAACCTACAATGAGCAGTTCTTC. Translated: CSARVRRTYNEQFF.

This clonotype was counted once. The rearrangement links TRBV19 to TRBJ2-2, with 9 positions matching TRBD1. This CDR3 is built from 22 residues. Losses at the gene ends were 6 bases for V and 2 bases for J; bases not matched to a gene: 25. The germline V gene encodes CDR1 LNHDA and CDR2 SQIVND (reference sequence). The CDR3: CASSKIGQGFTEGAGNTGELFF. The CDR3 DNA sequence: TGTGCCAGTAGCAAGATAGGACAGGGGTTTACAGAGGGAGCGGGAAACACCGGGGAGCTGTTTTTT.

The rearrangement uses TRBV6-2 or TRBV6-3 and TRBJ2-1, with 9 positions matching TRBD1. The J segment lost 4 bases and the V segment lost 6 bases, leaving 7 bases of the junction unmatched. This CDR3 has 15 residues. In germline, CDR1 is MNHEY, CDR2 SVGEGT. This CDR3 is CASRDPGQGYNEQFF. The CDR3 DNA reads TGTGCCAGCAGAGACCCGGGACAGGGTTACAATGAGCAGTTCTTC.

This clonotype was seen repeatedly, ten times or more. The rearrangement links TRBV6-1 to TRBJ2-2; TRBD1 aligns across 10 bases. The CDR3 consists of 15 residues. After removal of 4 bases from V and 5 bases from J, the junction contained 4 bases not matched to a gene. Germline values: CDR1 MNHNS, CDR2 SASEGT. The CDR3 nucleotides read TGTGCCAGCAGTGGGGGACAGGGGAGAACCGGGGAGCTGTTTTTT. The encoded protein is CASSGGQGRTGELFF.